A single sample is the source of the 32 T cell receptor beta chains below, sequenced in a study of low-dose radiotherapy and immunotherapy resistance in tumors. Indicated time point: before trial treatment. TRAV- and TRBV-specific primers primed first-strand cDNA, covering alpha and beta chains. The authors amplified TCRs for about 18 PCR cycles with a constant-region primer and a V-primer adapter. TCRdb reanalysed the reads using MiXCR and keeps one entry per CDR3 protein. The sample shows more than 70,000 distinct CDR3 sequences, approximately 31% of them seen only once. Sequencing used PBMCs, obtained before treatment. All receptors come from a female donor with ovarian cancer.

This clonotype was found many times. The rearrangement uses TRBV7-2 and TRBJ2-7; no clear D gene. V was clipped by 3 bases and J by 0 bases, with 3 bases between them. The germline V gene has CDR1 SGHTA and CDR2 FQGNSA. The CDR3 covers 12 residues. The CDR3 region has the DNA TGTGCCAGCAGCTTTCTCTCCTACGAGCAGTACTTC. Translated: CASSFLSYEQYF. The whole variable domain, filled in from reference TRBV7-2 and TRBJ2-7, reads GAGVSQSPSNKVTEKGKDVELRCDPISGHTALYWYRQSLGQGLEFLIYFQGNSAPDKSGLPSDRFSAERTGGSVSTLTIQRTQQEDSAVYLCASSFLSYEQYFGPGTRLTVT.

This clonotype was found many times. The chain joins TRBV29-1 to TRBJ2-5; no definite D call. Germline-derived CDR1 and CDR2 are SQVTM and ANQGSEA. The CDR3 spans 14 residues. Trimming pared 4 bases from V and 0 bases from J, leaving 12 bases between. CDR3 loop: CSVVGSLDQETQYF. CDR3 DNA sequence: TGCAGCGTTGTCGGCAGCTTAGACCAAGAGACCCAGTACTTC.

This clonotype appeared many times. J is TRBJ1-1 and V is TRBV6-6; D is undetermined. Trimming cost V 2 bases and J 1 base, with 5 bases left between them. The CDR3 contains 13 residues. Germline lookup yields CDR1 MNHNY and CDR2 SVGAGI (reference sequence). Here the CDR3 DNA reads TGTGCCAGCAGTTACGGGCAGAACACTGAAGCTTTCTTT. Encoded protein: CASSYGQNTEAFF.

This clonotype was seen ten or more times. The chain recombines TRBV9 with TRBJ2-2; 7 bases agree with TRBD2. The CDR3 spans 16 residues. Germline loops: CDR1 SGDLS, CDR2 YYNGEE. V lost 4 bases to trimming and J lost 0 bases; unmatched junction nucleotides: 6. DNA of the CDR3: TGTGCCAGCAGCCACCCTAGCGGAACGAACACCGGGGAGCTGTTTTTT. Its protein product is CASSHPSGTNTGELFF.

This chain joins TRBV3-1 and TRBJ2-7, with TRBD1 identical over 9 bases. The CDR3 sequence is 14 residues long. With V trimmed by 4 bases and J by 3 bases, 4 bases remained unmatched. From germline, CDR1 is LGHDT and CDR2 YNNKEL (reference sequence). The CDR3: CASSRTGGSYEQYF. The DNA of the CDR3 is TGTGCCAGCAGCCGCACAGGGGGCAGCTACGAGCAGTACTTC.

This clonotype was observed at least ten times. CDR3 in DNA: TGTGCCAGCACGGGACGAGACATGGGGAACACTGAAGCTTTCTTT. This gives the protein CASTGRDMGNTEAFF. The chain joins TRBV6-6 to TRBJ1-1; maybe TRBD1 (5 bases). V was clipped by 7 bases and J by 1 base, with 16 bases between them. The CDR3 runs to 15 residues. Germline-derived CDR1 and CDR2 are MNHNY and SVGAGI (reference sequence).

This chain links TRBV9 with TRBJ2-2, with TRBD1 as a possible D gene (8 bases). Trimming left V 3 bases short and J 1 base short, with 25 bases between. The germline V gene has CDR1 SGDLS and CDR2 YYNGEE. The CDR3 spans 20 residues. CDR3: CASSGGDRRIAGRNTGELFF. CDR3 bases: TGTGCCAGCAGCGGCGGGGACAGGAGAATAGCGGGCCGGAACACCGGGGAGCTGTTTTTT.

V is TRBV4-2 and J is TRBJ2-1; the match to TRBD2 covers 9 bases. The V gene end was trimmed by 1 base and the J gene end by 5 bases; junction bases not matched to a gene: 12. This CDR3 contains 18 residues. The germline gives CDR1 LGHNA, CDR2 YNFKEQ. CDR3 in DNA: TGTGCCAGCAGCCAAGGTCTAGCGGGATCGGTTTTGGACAATGAGCAGTTCTTC. Translation: CASSQGLAGSVLDNEQFF.

Regarding this clonotype: A read error is the likely source, as a far larger clone sits one nucleotide away. This sequence joins TRBV6-2 or TRBV6-3 and TRBJ2-7; maybe TRBD2 (5 bases). The CDR3 covers 18 residues. V lost 0 bases and J 7 bases, leaving 25 bases between the germline ends. Germline CDR1 is MNHEY and CDR2 is SVGEGT. The CDR3 nucleotides read TGTGCCAGCAGTTACTCGGTCGGTAGCGAGTCTCGCGTTGTAGAGCAGTACTTC. Protein: CASSYSVGSESRVVEQYF.

This clonotype appeared many times. The rearrangement links TRBV13 to TRBJ2-5, with a possible D match to TRBD2 (6 bases). The CDR3 runs 14 residues. Germline values: CDR1 PRHDT, CDR2 FYEKMQ (reference sequence). Trimming cost V 8 bases and J 4 bases, with 17 bases left between them. In DNA, the CDR3 is TGTGCCAGCGTAGTTCAAGCGGGCGGAGAGACCCAGTACTTC. It yields the protein CASVVQAGGETQYF.

The genes are TRBV3-1 and TRBJ2-7; D not resolved. Germline V CDR1 and CDR2: LGHDT, YNNKEL (reference sequence). CDR3 length: 14 amino acids. V lost 4 bases and J lost 2, with 12 bases in between. CDR3 sequence (DNA): TGTGCCAGCAGCCCCCCTCGTCCGCCCTACGAGCAGTACTTC. This encodes CASSPPRPPYEQYF.

This clonotype showed up many times. The rearrangement joins TRBV19 to TRBJ1-4; the D gene is possibly TRBD1 (5 bases). Between the trimmed V and J ends, which lost 3 bases and 10 bases, there was a span of 9 bases. Germline V CDR1 and CDR2: LNHDA, SQIVND (reference sequence). There are 12 residues in the CDR3. The CDR3 coding sequence is TGTGCCAGTAGTATTGTTCAGGGAAAACTGTTTTTT. This translates into CASSIVQGKLFF.

This clonotype was recorded a few times. The chain recombines TRBV13 with TRBJ1-2, with D unclear. This CDR3 has 11 residues. Per the germline V gene, CDR1 is PRHDT and CDR2 is FYEKMQ (reference sequence). V lost 8 bases to trimming and J lost 8 bases, with 12 bases between them. The DNA for the CDR3 is TGTGCCAGCTCTCTGAGGGAAGGCTACACCTTC. This translates into CASSLREGYTF.

Ten or more counts support this clonotype. The chain uses TRBV7-8 and TRBJ2-5, with no clear D. This CDR3 has 11 residues. CDR1 is SGHVS, CDR2 FQNEAQ, per germline. Trimming stripped 3 bases from V and 4 bases from J, with 3 bases between. The CDR3 bases are TGTGCCAGCAGCTTTGGAGAGACCCAGTACTTC. Amino acids: CASSFGETQYF.

At least ten counts were recorded for this clonotype. The chain couples TRBV20-1 to TRBJ2-3, with D perhaps TRBD1 or TRBD2 (5 bases each). V lost 5 bases, J lost 3 bases, and 12 bases lay in between. The germline V gene has CDR1 DFQATT and CDR2 SNEGSKA (reference sequence). CDR3 length: 13 residues. CDR3 DNA: TGCAGTGCTTACCGGGACCGTACAGATACGCAGTATTTT. Translating it yields CSAYRDRTDTQYF.

This clonotype showed up many times. The V gene is TRBV11-2, the J gene TRBJ2-1; TRBD2 agrees at 8 bases. Trimming took 2 bases from V and 7 from J; bases not matched to a gene: 7. This CDR3 contains 15 residues. CDR1 is SGHAT and CDR2 is FQNNGV in the germline V gene. CDR3 region: CASSLNGGANNEQFF. The CDR3 DNA reads TGTGCCAGCAGCTTAAACGGGGGGGCCAATAATGAGCAGTTCTTC. Together with reference TRBV11-2 and TRBJ2-1, the CDR3 gives the full variable domain: EAGVAQSPRYKIIEKRQSVAFWCNPISGHATLYWYQQILGQGPKLLIQFQNNGVVDDSQLPKDRFSAERLKGVDSTLKIQPAKLEDSAVYLCASSLNGGANNEQFFGPGTRLTVL.

V usage is TRBV19 and J usage is TRBJ1-5; a possible D gene is TRBD1 (5 bases). Looked up from germline, CDR1 is LNHDA and CDR2 is SQIVND (reference sequence). V was trimmed by 6 bases and J by 5 bases, leaving 11 bases between them. This CDR3 is 13 amino acids long. The CDR3 region has the DNA TGTGCCAGTAGAGGGGATGATGATCAGCCCCAGCATTTT. Protein product: CASRGDDDQPQHF.

The rearrangement joins TRBV28 to TRBJ1-4; 7 bases are a match to TRBD1. J gave up 7 bases and V 2 bases, and 10 bases lay outside the gene matches. This CDR3 is built from 16 residues. Looked up from germline, CDR1 is MDHEN and CDR2 is SYDVKM. CDR3 protein: CASSLRGGGGGEKLFF. As DNA, the CDR3 is TGTGCCAGCAGTTTACGAGGGGGCGGAGGGGGTGAAAAACTGTTTTTT.

This clonotype was detected many times. This chain joins TRBV30 and TRBJ1-2, with D uncertain. Germline CDR1 reads GTSNPN; CDR2 reads SVGIG (reference sequence). V gave up 4 bases and J gave up 14 bases, with 17 bases separating them. The CDR3 runs to 11 residues. In DNA form, the CDR3 reads TGTGCCTGGACCAGTAAGACCGGGCGGACCTTC. Its translation: CAWTSKTGRTF.

This clonotype was recorded many times. The chain links TRBV6-6 to TRBJ2-5, with 11 bases that match TRBD2. This CDR3 has 16 residues. V shed 6 bases, J shed 2 bases, and the junction held 8 bases outside the gene matches. Per germline, CDR1 MNHNY and CDR2 SVGAGI (reference sequence). CDR3 loop: CASSLPGTSGQETQYF. CDR3 nucleotide sequence: TGTGCCAGCAGCTTACCCGGGACTAGCGGACAAGAGACCCAGTACTTC.

This clonotype was seen at least ten times. The chain joins TRBV18 to TRBJ2-7; TRBD1 aligns across 9 bases. Germline-derived CDR1 and CDR2 are KGHSH and LQKENI. With V trimmed by 6 bases and J by 2 bases, 14 bases remained unmatched. The CDR3 covers 17 residues. CDR3 region: CASSPTGGGLLTYEQYF. CDR3 DNA sequence: TGTGCCAGCTCGCCGACAGGGGGTGGACTGCTGACCTACGAGCAGTACTTC.

On this clonotype: A read error likely explains this, since a far larger clone differs by one base. This chain joins TRBV28 and TRBJ2-5; 7 positions match TRBD2. The CDR3 is made up of 19 amino acids. The V gene end was trimmed by 0 bases and the J gene end by 11 bases; junction bases not matched to a gene: 24. The germline gives CDR1 MDHEN, CDR2 SYDVKM. The CDR3 here is CASSLWYSSAGVVGIEQYF. DNA of the CDR3: TGTGCCAGCAGTTTATGGTACTCCTCGGCGGGGGTGGTTGGGATTGAGCAGTACTTC.

The table lists this clonotype with many counts. At one end the junction does not follow the germline gene, possibly because of a read error. The CDR3 loop reads CASSLSLAASTGELFF. CDR3 bases: TGTGCTAGCAGCTTATCCCTAGCGGCGAGCACCGGGGAGCTGTTTTTT. The chain is built from TRBV7-7 and TRBJ2-2; 7 bases are a match to TRBD2. The germline gives CDR1 SSHAT, CDR2 FNYEAQ (reference sequence). CDR3 size: 16 residues.

This clonotype was counted ten times or more. The rearrangement uses TRBV23-1 and TRBJ2-3, with 8 positions matching TRBD2. TRBV23-1 is assigned to the ORF class and has an uncertain function. V lost 2 bases to trimming and J lost 4 bases; unmatched junction nucleotides: 14. The CDR3 has 18 amino acids. DNA of the CDR3: TGCGCCAGCAGTCAACTACCCGAAGCGGGGGCCCACCCAGATACGCAGTATTTT. Its translation is CASSQLPEAGAHPDTQYF.

At least ten counts were recorded for this clonotype. The chain employs TRBV2 and TRBJ1-6; 8 bases match TRBD1. J was trimmed by 6 bases and V by 3 bases; bases with no gene match: 1. Looked up from germline, CDR1 is SNHLY and CDR2 is FYNNEI. The CDR3 loop spans 14 amino acids. The chain's CDR3 is CASSETGANSPLHF. CDR3 sequence (DNA): TGTGCCAGCAGTGAGACAGGGGCTAATTCACCCCTCCACTTT.

The genes are TRBV5-5 and TRBJ1-5; maybe TRBD1 (5 bases). V lost 0 bases to trimming and J lost 2 bases, with 6 bases between them. In germline, CDR1 is SGHKS, CDR2 YYEKEE (reference sequence). The CDR3 length is 14 residues. The CDR3 bases are TGTGCCAGCAGCTTGGAAGGGGGCAATCAGCCCCAGCATTTT. It specifies CASSLEGGNQPQHF.

About this clonotype itself: A read error is the likely source, as a far larger clone sits one nucleotide away. The chain joins TRBV7-2 to TRBJ2-3; D unresolved. The V gene's germline CDR1 is SGHTA and CDR2 FQGNSA. V lost 4 bases and J 0 bases, leaving 8 bases between the germline ends. This CDR3 is 14 amino acids long. In DNA, the CDR3 is TGTGCCAGCAGCTGCGCAGGAAGCACAGATACGCAGTATTTT. Its translation is CASSCAGSTDTQYF.

This clonotype was counted many times. The chain uses TRBV3-1 and TRBJ2-1, with D hard to call. Trimming pared 1 base from V and 6 bases from J, leaving 7 bases between. This CDR3 comprises 13 residues. The germline V gene encodes CDR1 LGHDT and CDR2 YNNKEL (reference sequence). The CDR3, as DNA: TGTGCCAGCAGCCAAGTCTCCGGCAATGAGCAGTTCTTC. Protein product: CASSQVSGNEQFF.

The sample holds many counts of this clonotype. The V gene is TRBV4-1, the J gene TRBJ1-1; no clear D. The germline gives CDR1 MGHRA, CDR2 YSYEKL. The CDR3 has 15 amino acids. Deletions cut 0 bases from V and 1 base from J, with 9 bases between. In DNA, the CDR3 is TGCGCCAGCAGCCAAGATTCCACGGGGAACACTGAAGCTTTCTTT. Protein product: CASSQDSTGNTEAFF.

This clonotype was counted many times. The chain links TRBV6-6 to TRBJ2-5; 7 nucleotides match TRBD2. Germline CDR1 is MNHNY and CDR2 is SVGAGI (reference sequence). The J segment lost 0 bases and the V segment lost 2 bases, leaving 3 bases of the junction unmatched. The CDR3 extends over 15 amino acids. The DNA for the CDR3 is TGTGCCAGCAGTTACGACGGGAGGTACCAAGAGACCCAGTACTTC. Translated: CASSYDGRYQETQYF.

Here the CDR3 reads CASSLGDPWNSPLHF. In nucleotides, the CDR3 is TGTGCCAGCAGCCTCGGGGACCCCTGGAATTCACCCCTCCACTTT. The chain is built from TRBV3-1 and TRBJ1-6; D is possibly TRBD1 (5 bases). Germline V gives CDR1 LGHDT, CDR2 YNNKEL (reference sequence). The CDR3 has 15 residues. V was trimmed by 4 bases and J by 7 bases, leaving 14 bases between them.

This rearrangement joins TRBV11-2 to TRBJ2-2; 9 bases fit TRBD1. Germline CDR1 is SGHAT and CDR2 is FQNNGV. V was pared by 5 bases and J by 1 base, with 11 bases of the junction left unmatched. This CDR3 contains 18 residues. CDR3 in DNA: TGTGCCAGCAGCCGACACCCGGGACAGGGTGAGAACACCGGGGAGCTGTTTTTT. Translation: CASSRHPGQGENTGELFF.